This T cell receptor beta chain stems from a study of cytomegalovirus exposure and HLA in healthy donors. General observations from the study: Reports indicate that TCR beta sequences accurately predicted the HLA-A and HLA-B alleles of most subjects. In vitro experiments confirmed that a few CMV-associated chains were specific for CMV antigens.

60 Vbeta and 13 Jbeta primers were used in PCR. The method was immunoSEQ multiplex PCR; TCRdb's version includes in-frame clones alone and lacks a portion of them. Of around 170,000 clones detected, roughly 85% appear once; the ten largest clones hold 0.65% to 0.75%. Comments on this clone: Its target is unknown.

The CDR3 spans 15 residues. Per the germline V gene, CDR1 is SGDLS and CDR2 is YYNGEE. V lost 5 bases and J lost 8, with 19 bases in between. The chain employs TRBV9 and TRBJ1-4; tentatively, D is TRBD1 (5 bases). Sequenced: PBMCs. The source of this sequence is a woman aged 40 to 50 in good health and CMV-seronegative. In nucleotides, the CDR3 is TGTGCCAGCAGTAATGCGCAGGGCGTTGGGGAAAAACTGTTTTTT. Its translation: CASSNAQGVGEKLFF.